The clone carrying this T cell receptor beta chain was detected only a few times. Its antigen is as yet unknown. It is unclear where the CDR3 begins or ends on the DNA, so no DNA is shown, and the CDR3 is as TCRdb lists it. Both ends counted, the CDR3 spans 12 residues. Germline V gene lookup returns CDR1 LNHDA and CDR2 SQIVND (reference sequence). These data come from a study of cytomegalovirus exposure and HLA in healthy donors. Study in general: Samples from HLA-typed donors yielded about 85 million unique TCRs in an early data release. Findings and caveats of the study: TCR beta V segments were, for the most part, productive about 90% or about 30% of the time in an earlier analysis. The presence/absence work took it that sequencing depth was about the same across donors. A later analysis linked a missense DCLRE1C variant to TCR beta V- and J-gene trimming.

Primers for the PCR totalled 60 Vbeta and 13 Jbeta. Profiled with immunoSEQ multiplex PCR; TCRdb holds only in-frame clones, not every one. The sample holds roughly 150,000 clones, less than 10% seen once. This chain connects TRBV19 to TRBJ1-1. The receptor was isolated from a male donor in good health and CMV-seronegative. Sequenced sample: PBMCs. CDR3 sequence: CASTSGYTEAFF.